The 7 T cell receptor beta chains presented below share a single source sample, sequenced in a study of Graves' ophthalmopathy and Graves' hyperthyroidism. The authors amplified TCR beta CDR3 regions from RNA transcripts. The workflow started with a first-round RT-PCR run with HTBI primers and then moved on to a second-round multiplex PCR. Via MiXCR, TCRdb re-called the multiplex PCR reads, giving one row per CDR3 protein. The sample consists of approximately 700,000 distinct CDR3 sequences, just over 40% of them appearing once. Source material: peripheral blood. These TCRs come from an adult man with Graves' ophthalmopathy.

There are many counts of this clonotype. The chain is built from TRBV13 and TRBJ2-2; 10 bases fit TRBD1. The CDR3 is 16 residues long. V was pared by 7 bases and J by 0 bases, with 5 bases of the junction left unmatched. The V gene's germline CDR1 is PRHDT and CDR2 FYEKMQ (reference sequence). The CDR3, as DNA: TGTGCCAGCACCCTCGGGACAGGGGCGAACACCGGGGAGCTGTTTTTT. Translation: CASTLGTGANTGELFF.

In this sample, this clonotype turned up many times. The chain has TRBV7-6 and TRBJ2-5; D is undetermined. Trimming took 0 bases from V and 2 from J, leaving 7 bases between them. The CDR3 is 14 residues long. CDR1 is SGHVS, CDR2 FNYEAQ, per germline. CDR3 amino acids: CASSLASSQETQYF. In nucleotides, the CDR3 is TGTGCCAGCAGCTTAGCTAGCAGTCAAGAGACCCAGTACTTC.

This clonotype was counted ten times or more. The chain joins TRBV19 to TRBJ1-5, with 7 nucleotides matching TRBD1. V shed 6 bases, J shed 5 bases, and the junction held 10 bases outside the gene matches. This CDR3 region has 15 residues. Germline CDR1 LNHDA, CDR2 SQIVND (reference sequence). CDR3 sequence: CASSGRDSKYQPQHF. The CDR3 bases are TGTGCCAGTAGCGGCCGGGACAGCAAATATCAGCCCCAGCATTTT.

Ten or more counts support this clonotype. CDR3 sequence (DNA): TGCGCCCGAATTTCCAAGTACTTC. This encodes CARISKYF. The rearrangement joins TRBV5-1 to TRBJ2-7; D gene unclear. The germline CDR1 and CDR2 sequences are SGHRS and YFSETQ. The CDR3 has 8 residues. V was clipped by 10 bases and J by 11 bases, with 10 bases between them.

This clonotype was seen many times. The rearrangement links TRBV2 to TRBJ2-7, with TRBD1 as a possible D gene (6 bases). The CDR3 totals 11 residues. CDR1 and CDR2 (germline): SNHLY, FYNNEI. The CDR3, as DNA: TGTGCCAGCAGGGGCGGACAGCAACCCTCAGTC. Translation: CASRGGQQPSV.

CDR3 sequence (DNA): TGTGCCAGCAGCTTAGTGTCCCCAAGCACAGATACGCAGTATTTT. Residues: CASSLVSPSTDTQYF. The chain recombines TRBV7-9 with TRBJ2-3; D is ambiguous. Germline lookup yields CDR1 SEHNR and CDR2 FQNEAQ (reference sequence). Between the trimmed V and J ends, which lost 1 base and 0 bases, there was a span of 8 bases. There are 15 residues in the CDR3.

The table lists this clonotype with many counts. DNA of the CDR3: TGCAGCGTTGGGACAGATATGAACACTGAAGCTTTCTTT. This codes for CSVGTDMNTEAFF. The genes are TRBV29-1 and TRBJ1-1; D is perhaps TRBD1 (6 bases). The germline V and J ends were trimmed by 4 bases and 0 bases, with 9 bases remaining between them. This CDR3 is built from 13 residues. CDR1 and CDR2 from the germline V gene are SQVTM and ANQGSEA.